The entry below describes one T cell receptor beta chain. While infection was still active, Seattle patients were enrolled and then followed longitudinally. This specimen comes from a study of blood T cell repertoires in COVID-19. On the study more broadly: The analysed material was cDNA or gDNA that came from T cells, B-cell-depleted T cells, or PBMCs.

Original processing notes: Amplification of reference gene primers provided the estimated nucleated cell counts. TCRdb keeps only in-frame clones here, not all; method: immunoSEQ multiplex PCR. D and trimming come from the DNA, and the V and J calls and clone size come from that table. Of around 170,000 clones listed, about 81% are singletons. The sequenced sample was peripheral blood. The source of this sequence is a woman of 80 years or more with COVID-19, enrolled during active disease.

CDR3 coding DNA: TGTGCCAGCATTCCGGGACAGGGGGGCGGCTACACCTTC. It translates to CASIPGQGGGYTF. This chain uses TRBV12-3 or TRBV12-4 with TRBJ1-2; 11 nucleotides match TRBD1. CDR3 length equals 13 residues. Unmatched junction bases numbered 6, after V lost 7 bases and J lost 8 bases.